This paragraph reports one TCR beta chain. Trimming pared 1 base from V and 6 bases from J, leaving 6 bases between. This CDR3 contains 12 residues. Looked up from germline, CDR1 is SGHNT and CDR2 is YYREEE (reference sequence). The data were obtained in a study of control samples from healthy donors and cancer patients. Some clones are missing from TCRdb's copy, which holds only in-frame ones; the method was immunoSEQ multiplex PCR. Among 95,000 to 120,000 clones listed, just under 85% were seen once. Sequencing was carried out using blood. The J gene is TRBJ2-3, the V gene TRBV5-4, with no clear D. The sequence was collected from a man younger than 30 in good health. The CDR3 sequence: CASSLQLDTQYF. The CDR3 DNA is TGTGCCAGCAGCTTGCAGTTGGATACGCAGTATTTT.